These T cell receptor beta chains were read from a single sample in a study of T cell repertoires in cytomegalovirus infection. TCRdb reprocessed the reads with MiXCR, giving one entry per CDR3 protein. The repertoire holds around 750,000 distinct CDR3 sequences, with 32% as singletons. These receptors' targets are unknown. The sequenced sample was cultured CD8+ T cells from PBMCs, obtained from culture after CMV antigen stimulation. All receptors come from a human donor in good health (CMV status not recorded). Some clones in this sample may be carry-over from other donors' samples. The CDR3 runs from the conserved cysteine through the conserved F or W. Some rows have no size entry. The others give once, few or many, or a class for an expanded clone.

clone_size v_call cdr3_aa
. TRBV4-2 CASSQGWGTGGELFF
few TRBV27 CASSLSKRSQPQHF
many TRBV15 CATSRDPSGYGYTF
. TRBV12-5 CASGLVRVGGNQPQHF
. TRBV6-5 CASSYSRGYANTGELFF
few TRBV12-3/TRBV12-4 CASSPKQWAYGYTF
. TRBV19 CASSPGRGDYGYTF
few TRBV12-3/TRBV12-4 CASGPPTVLTF
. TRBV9 CASSVTREEAPGSGYTF
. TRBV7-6 CASSPRDGGVYGYTF
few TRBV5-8 CASSLDGTGGTDTQYF
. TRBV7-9 CASSSTSGGVLPGELFF
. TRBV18 CASSSTAGGNTGELFF
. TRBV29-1 CSVGDSPREQFF
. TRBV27 CASSFTGRGTYNEQFF
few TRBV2 CASSGGNYGYTF
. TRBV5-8 CASIVTGPLNRYGYTF
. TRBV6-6 CASSRVGDQGSLLFYGYTF
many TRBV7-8 CASSIREPRGNEQFF
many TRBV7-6 CASSLYPVGNQPQHF
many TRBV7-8 CASSLGGQGPDTEAFF
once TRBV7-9 CASNKQGSGQPQHF
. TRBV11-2 CASSFSGLGTEAFF
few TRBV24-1 CATSGGENTPTGELFF
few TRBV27 CASSQGGSLYNEQFF
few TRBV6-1 CASYLTGDGQPQHF
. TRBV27 CASSLLGETEQYF
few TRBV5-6 CASRSRLYQETQYF
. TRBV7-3 CASSFRHPLDRPGGGETQYF
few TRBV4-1 CASSQLGQGTEAFF
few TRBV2 CASSDFGAGGVQPQHF
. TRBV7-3 CASSLLGRTERVTGELFF
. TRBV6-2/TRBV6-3 CASSYLPPSDTQYF
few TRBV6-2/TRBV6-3 CASSYSVNIQYF
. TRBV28 CASSLVGLGGELFF
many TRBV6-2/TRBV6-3 CASSYSSGPSYNEQFF
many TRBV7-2 CASSPSRDRVQETQYF
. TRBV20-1 CSARGIWGNEQFF
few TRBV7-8 CASSSGGEPQPQHF
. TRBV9 CASSVASGESYNEQFF
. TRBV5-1 CASSLGQGMDEQFF
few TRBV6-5 CASSFQGPSYEQYF
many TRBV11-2 CASSLGWSSYNEQFF
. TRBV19 CASIGLPEKLFF
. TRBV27 CANSLLGTLQPQHF
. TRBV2 CASSDAGEAFF
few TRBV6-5 CASSYVVGQGAAGANVLTF
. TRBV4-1 CASSQGSKGNTEAFF